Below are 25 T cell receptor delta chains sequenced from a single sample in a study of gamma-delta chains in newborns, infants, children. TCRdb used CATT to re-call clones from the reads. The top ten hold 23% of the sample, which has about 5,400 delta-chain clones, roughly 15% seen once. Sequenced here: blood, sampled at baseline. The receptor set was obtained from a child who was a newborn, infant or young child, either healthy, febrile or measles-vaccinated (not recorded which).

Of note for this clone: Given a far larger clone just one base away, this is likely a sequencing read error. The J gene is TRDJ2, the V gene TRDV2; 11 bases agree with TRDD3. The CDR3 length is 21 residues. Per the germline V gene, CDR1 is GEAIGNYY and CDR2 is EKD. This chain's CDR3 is CACDPLLPGGGYGSLTAQPFF. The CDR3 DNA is TGTGCCTGTGACCCCCTCCTACCGGGTGGGGGATACGGTTCTTTGACAGCACAACCCTTCTTT.

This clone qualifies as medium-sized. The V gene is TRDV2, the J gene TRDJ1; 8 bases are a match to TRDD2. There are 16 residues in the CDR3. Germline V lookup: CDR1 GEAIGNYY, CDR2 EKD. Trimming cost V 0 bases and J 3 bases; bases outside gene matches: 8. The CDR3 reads CACDTLPTQEADKLIF. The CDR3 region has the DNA TGTGCCTGTGACACCCTTCCTACCCAGGAGGCCGATAAACTCATCTTT.

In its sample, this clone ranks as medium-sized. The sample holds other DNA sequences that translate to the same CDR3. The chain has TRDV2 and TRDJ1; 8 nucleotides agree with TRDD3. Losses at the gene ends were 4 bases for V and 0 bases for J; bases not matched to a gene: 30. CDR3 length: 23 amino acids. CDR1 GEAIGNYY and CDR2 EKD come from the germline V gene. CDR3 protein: CACEGMAMTRTGGPGRHTDKLIF. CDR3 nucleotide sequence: TGTGCCTGTGAGGGTATGGCGATGACGCGTACTGGGGGCCCTGGGAGGCACACCGATAAACTCATCTTT.

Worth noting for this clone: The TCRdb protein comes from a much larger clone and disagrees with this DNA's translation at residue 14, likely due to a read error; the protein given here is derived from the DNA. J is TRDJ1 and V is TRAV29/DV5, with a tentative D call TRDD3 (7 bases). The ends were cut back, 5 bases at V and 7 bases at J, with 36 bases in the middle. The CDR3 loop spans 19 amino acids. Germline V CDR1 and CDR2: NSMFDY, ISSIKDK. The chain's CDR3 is CAATRHGLPSTGDERKLIF. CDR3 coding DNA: TGTGCAGCCACACGCCATGGCCTTCCGAGTACTGGGGATGAGCGTAAACTCATCTTT.

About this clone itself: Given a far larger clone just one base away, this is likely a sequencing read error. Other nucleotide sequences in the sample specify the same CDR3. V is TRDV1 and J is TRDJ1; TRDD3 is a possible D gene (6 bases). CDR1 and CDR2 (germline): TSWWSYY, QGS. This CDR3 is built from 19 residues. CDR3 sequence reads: CALGELWVVMGGDTDKLIF. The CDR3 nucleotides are TGTGCTCTTGGGGAACTATGGGTCGTAATGGGGGGCGACACTGATAAACTCATCTTT.

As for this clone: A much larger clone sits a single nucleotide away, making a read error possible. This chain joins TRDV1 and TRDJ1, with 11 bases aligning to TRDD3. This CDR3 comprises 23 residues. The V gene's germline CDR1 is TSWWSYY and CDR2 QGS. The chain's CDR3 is CALGELSPPSMYWGIAYTDKFIF. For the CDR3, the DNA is TGTGCTCTTGGGGAACTTAGCCCTCCTTCCATGTACTGGGGGATAGCGTACACCGATAAATTCATCTTT.

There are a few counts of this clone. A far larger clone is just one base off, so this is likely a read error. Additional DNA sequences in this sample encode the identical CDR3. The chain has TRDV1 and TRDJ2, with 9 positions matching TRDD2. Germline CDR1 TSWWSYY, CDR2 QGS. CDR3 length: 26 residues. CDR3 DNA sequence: TGTGCTCTTGGGGAACTTTCCCCGTCCTTCCTACGTGGTGTGGGGGACCGATACGCTTTGACAGCACAGCTCTTCTTT. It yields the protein CALGELSPSFLRGVGDRYALTAQLFF.

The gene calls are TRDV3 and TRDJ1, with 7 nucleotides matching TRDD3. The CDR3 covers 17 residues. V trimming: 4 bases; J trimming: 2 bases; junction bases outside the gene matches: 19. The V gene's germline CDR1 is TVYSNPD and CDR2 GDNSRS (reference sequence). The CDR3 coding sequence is TGTGCCTCCCTATTCGGGTACTGGGGATCCCAGACCGATAAACTCATCTTT. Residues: CASLFGYWGSQTDKLIF.

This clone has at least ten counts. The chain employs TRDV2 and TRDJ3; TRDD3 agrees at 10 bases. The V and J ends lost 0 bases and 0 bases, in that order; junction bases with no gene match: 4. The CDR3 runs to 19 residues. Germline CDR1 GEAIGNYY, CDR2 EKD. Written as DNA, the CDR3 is TGTGCCTGTGACACCGTGGGGGATACTAGCTCCTGGGACACCCGACAGATGTTTTTC. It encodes CACDTVGDTSSWDTRQMFF.

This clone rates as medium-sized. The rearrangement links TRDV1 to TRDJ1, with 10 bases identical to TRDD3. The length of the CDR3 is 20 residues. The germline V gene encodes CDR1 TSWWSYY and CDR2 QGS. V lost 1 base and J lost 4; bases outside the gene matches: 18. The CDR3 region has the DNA TGTGCTCTTGGGGAACACCCCCTTTCCAAATACTACTGGGGGATCGATAAACTCATCTTT. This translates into CALGEHPLSKYYWGIDKLIF.

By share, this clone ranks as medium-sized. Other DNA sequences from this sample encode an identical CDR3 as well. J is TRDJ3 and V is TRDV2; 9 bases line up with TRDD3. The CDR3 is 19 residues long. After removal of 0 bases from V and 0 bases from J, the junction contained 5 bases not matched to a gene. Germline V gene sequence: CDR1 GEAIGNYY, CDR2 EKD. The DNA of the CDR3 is TGTGCCTGTGACACCGTACTGGGGGAGAGCTCCTGGGACACCCGACAGATGTTTTTC. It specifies CACDTVLGESSWDTRQMFF.

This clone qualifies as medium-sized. As DNA, the CDR3 is TGTGCCTGTGACACCGTTACTGGGGGATACGCCTCTACCGATAAACTCATCTTT. Its protein product is CACDTVTGGYASTDKLIF. This sequence joins TRDV2 and TRDJ1; 13 positions agree with TRDD3. Germline-derived CDR1 and CDR2 are GEAIGNYY and EKD. Trimming took 0 bases from V and 2 from J; bases not matched to a gene: 8. The CDR3 length is 18 residues.

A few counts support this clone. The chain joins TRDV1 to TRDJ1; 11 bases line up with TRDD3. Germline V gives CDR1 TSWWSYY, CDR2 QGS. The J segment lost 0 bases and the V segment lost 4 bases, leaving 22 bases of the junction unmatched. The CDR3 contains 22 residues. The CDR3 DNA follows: TGTGCTCTTGGGGCCTTGGGTTCTCCCCCCTTACTGGGGGATATGTACACCGATAAACTCATCTTT. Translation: CALGALGSPPLLGDMYTDKLIF.

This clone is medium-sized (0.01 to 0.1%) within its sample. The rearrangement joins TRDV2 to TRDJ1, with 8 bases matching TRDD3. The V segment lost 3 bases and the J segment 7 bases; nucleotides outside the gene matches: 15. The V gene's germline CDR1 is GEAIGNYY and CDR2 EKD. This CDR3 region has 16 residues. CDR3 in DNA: TGTGCCTGTGACTCCCTGGGGGAGAACTCTGAGGGTAAACTCATCTTT. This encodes CACDSLGENSEGKLIF.

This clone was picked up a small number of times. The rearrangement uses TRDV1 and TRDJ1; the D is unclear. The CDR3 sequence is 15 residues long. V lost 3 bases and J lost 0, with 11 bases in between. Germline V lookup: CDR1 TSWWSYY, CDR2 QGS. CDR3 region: CALGDALLYTDKLIF. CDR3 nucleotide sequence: TGTGCTCTTGGGGACGCACTACTCTACACCGATAAACTCATCTTT.

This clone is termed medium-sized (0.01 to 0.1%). The CDR3 reads CACDTAGSNSWDTRQMFF. In DNA form, the CDR3 reads TGTGCCTGTGACACGGCTGGGAGCAACTCCTGGGACACCCGACAGATGTTTTTC. The chain has TRDV2 and TRDJ3; D perhaps matches TRDD3 (5 bases). The CDR3 is 18 amino acids. V lost 1 base to trimming and J lost 0 bases, with 12 bases between them. Germline CDR1 and CDR2: GEAIGNYY and EKD.

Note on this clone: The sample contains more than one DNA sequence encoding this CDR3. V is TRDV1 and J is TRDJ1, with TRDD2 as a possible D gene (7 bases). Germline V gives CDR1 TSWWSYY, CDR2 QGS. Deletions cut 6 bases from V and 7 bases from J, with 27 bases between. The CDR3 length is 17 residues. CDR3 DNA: TGTGCTCTTGGACCACCTTCCTTGAGAGTACTGGGAGCTAAACTCATCTTT. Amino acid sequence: CALGPPSLRVLGAKLIF.

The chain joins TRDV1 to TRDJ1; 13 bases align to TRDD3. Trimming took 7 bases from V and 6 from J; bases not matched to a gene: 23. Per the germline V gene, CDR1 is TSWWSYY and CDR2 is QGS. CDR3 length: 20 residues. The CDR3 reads CALDNLLVLGDTRYWHKLIF. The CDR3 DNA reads TGTGCTCTTGACAACCTTTTGGTACTGGGGGATACGCGGTATTGGCATAAACTCATCTTT.

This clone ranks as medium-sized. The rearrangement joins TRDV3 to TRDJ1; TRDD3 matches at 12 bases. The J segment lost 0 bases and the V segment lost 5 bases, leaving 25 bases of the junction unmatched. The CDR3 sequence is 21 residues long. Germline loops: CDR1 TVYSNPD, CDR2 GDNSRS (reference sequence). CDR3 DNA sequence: TGTGCCCTGTCCTACACTGAATACTGGGGGATACTTTTCCCGTACACCGATAAACTCATCTTT. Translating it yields CALSYTEYWGILFPYTDKLIF. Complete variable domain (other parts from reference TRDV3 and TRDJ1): CDKVTQSSPDQTVASGSEVVLLCTYDTVYSNPDLFWYRIRPDYSFQFVFYGDNSRSEGADFTQGRFSVKHILTQKAFHLVISPVRTEDSATYYCALSYTEYWGILFPYTDKLIFGKGTRVTVEP.

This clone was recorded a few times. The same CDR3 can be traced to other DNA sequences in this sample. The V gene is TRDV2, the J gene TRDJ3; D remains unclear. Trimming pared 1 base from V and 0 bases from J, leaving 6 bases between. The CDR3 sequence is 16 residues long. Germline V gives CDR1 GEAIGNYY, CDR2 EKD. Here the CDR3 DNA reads TGTGCCTGTGACACAGTGAGCTCCTGGGACACCCGACAGATGTTTTTC. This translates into CACDTVSSWDTRQMFF.

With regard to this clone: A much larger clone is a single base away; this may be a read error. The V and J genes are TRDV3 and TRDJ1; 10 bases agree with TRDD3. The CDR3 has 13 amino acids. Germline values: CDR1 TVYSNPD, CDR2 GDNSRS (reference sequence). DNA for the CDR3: TGTGCTGGGGGATACTCCACCACCGATAAACTCATCTTT. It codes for CAGGYSTTDKLIF.

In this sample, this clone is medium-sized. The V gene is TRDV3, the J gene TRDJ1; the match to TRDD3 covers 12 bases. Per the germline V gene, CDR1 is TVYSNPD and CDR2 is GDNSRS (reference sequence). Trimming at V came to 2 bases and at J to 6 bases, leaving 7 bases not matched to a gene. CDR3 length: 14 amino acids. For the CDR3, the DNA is TGTGCCTTTCACACTACTGGGGGATACAATAAACTCATCTTT. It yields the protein CAFHTTGGYNKLIF.

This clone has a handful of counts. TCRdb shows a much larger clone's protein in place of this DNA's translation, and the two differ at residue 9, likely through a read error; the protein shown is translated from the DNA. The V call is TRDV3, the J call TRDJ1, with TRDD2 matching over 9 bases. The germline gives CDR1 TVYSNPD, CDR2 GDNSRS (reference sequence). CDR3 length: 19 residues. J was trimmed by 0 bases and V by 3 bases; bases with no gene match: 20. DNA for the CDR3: TGTGCCTTCCGACCTTCCTACTGGGACCAAGCTGCGTACACCGATAAACTCATCTTT. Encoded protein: CAFRPSYWDQAAYTDKLIF.

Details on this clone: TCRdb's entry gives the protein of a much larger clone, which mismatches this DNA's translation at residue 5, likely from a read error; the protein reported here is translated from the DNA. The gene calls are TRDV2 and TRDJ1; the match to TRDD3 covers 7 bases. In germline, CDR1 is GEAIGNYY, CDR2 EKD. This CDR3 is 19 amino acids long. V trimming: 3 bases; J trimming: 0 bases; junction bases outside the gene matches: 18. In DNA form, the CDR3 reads TGTGCCTGTGACGCTCTGAGGGGGATTACGCGAAGGTACACCGATAAACTCATCTTT. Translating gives CACDALRGITRRYTDKLIF.

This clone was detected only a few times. The CDR3 DNA is TGTGCTCTTGGGGAACTTACTCCACTCCAACTGGGGGATACGGCACACACCGATAAACTCATCTTT. Protein sequence: CALGELTPLQLGDTAHTDKLIF. The chain recombines TRDV1 with TRDJ1, with 13 bases lining up with TRDD3. The CDR3 covers 22 residues. Germline assignment: CDR1 TSWWSYY and CDR2 QGS. The trim removed 0 bases at V and 0 bases at J, leaving 16 bases unmatched.